This T cell receptor beta chain stems from a study of monozygotic twins with inflammatory bowel disease. General study results and limits: The sharing of clonotypes with others was lower in IBD patients than in healthy twins, especially with disease activity. TCRbeta diversity (inverse Simpson) was lower in IBD patients than in healthy co-twins.

Making cDNA involved eight separate reactions per sample. TCRdb reanalyzed the 5' RACE reads and collapses them to one entry per CDR3 protein, without DNA. This table lists 310,000 or so distinct CDR3 sequences. Remarks on this clonotype: Its specificity is not known.

T cells were not sorted, and total RNA was isolated straight from whole blood. CDR1 and CDR2 (germline): KGHSH, LQKENI. CDR3 length equals 13 residues. The sequence derives from a human donor with ulcerative colitis or Crohn's disease, or a healthy co-twin of an affected twin (not recorded which). The sample taken for sequencing was blood. V usage is TRBV18 and J usage is TRBJ2-3; TCRdb proposes TRBD2, but this gene call is untestable without DNA. CDR3 loop: CASSPSPTDTQYF.